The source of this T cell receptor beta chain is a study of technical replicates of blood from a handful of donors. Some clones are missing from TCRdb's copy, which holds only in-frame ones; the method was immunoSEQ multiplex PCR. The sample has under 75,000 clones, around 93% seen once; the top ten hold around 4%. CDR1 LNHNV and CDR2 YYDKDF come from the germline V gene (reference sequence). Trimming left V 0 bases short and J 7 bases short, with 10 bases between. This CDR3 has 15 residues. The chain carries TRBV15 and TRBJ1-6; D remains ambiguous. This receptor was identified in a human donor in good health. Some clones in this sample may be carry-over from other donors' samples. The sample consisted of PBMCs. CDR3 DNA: TGTGCCACCAGCAGAGACTACAGCCAAAATTCACCCCTCCACTTT. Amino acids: CATSRDYSQNSPLHF. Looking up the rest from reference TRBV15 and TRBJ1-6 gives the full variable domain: DAMVIQNPRYQVTQFGKPVTLSCSQTLNHNVMYWYQQKSSQAPKLLFHYYDKDFNNEADTPDNFQSRRPNTSFCFLDIRSPGLGDTAMYLCATSRDYSQNSPLHFGNGTRLTVT.